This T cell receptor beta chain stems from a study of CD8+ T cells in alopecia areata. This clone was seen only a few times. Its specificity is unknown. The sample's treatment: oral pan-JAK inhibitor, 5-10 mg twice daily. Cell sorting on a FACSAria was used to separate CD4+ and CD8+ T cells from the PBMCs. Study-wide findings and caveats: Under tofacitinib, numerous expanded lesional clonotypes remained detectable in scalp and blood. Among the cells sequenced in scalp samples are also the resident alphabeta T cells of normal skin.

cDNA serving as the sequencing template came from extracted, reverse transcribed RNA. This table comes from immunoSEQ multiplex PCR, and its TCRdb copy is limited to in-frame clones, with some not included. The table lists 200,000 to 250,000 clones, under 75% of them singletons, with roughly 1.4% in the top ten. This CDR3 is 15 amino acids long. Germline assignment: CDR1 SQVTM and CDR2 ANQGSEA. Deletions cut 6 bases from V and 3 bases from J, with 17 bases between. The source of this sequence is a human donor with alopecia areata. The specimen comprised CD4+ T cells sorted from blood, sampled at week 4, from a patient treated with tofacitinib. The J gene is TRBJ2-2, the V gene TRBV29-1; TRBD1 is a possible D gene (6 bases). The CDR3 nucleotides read TGCAGCGTCCTAAGTTTACAGGGCTACACCGGGGAGCTGTTTTTT. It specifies CSVLSLQGYTGELFF.